This entry lists 8 T cell receptor beta chains sequenced from one sample in a study of cytomegalovirus exposure and HLA in healthy donors. 13 Jbeta primers and 60 Vbeta primers were used for the PCR. Assay: immunoSEQ multiplex PCR; the TCRdb copy retains only in-frame clones and omits some. The sample has 150,000 to 200,000 clones; roughly 74% are singletons. Sequencing was carried out using PBMCs. The receptors come from a woman between 25 and 40 years old in good health and CMV-seropositive.

The sample holds a few counts of this clone. This rearrangement joins TRBV7-3 to TRBJ2-3, with TRBD2 identical over 11 bases. With V trimmed by 5 bases and J by 5 bases, 3 bases remained unmatched. Looked up from germline, CDR1 is SGHTA and CDR2 is FQGTGA. This CDR3 contains 14 residues. The CDR3 nucleotides are TGTGCCAGCAGCGAACTAGCGGGGGTAGATACGCAGTATTTT. It codes for CASSELAGVDTQYF.

The chain links TRBV5-1 to TRBJ1-3; D not certain. Looked up from germline, CDR1 is SGHRS and CDR2 is YFSETQ. Trimming took 9 bases from V and 11 from J, leaving 21 bases between them. The length of the CDR3 is 13 residues. The CDR3 DNA sequence: TGCGCCATGCTACTTGACGGTTGGAGCTCCATATATTTT. Protein product: CAMLLDGWSSIYF.

The rearrangement links TRBV5-4 to TRBJ2-7; no definite D call. The CDR3 spans 12 residues. Germline V CDR1 and CDR2: SGHNT, YYREEE (reference sequence). V dropped 0 bases and J dropped 6 bases, with 7 bases sitting between them. The chain's CDR3 is CASSLDGFEQYF. CDR3 sequence (DNA): TGTGCCAGCAGCTTGGATGGCTTCGAGCAGTACTTC.

The chain is built from TRBV11-3 and TRBJ2-1, with a weak D call TRBD2 (6 bases). The CDR3 spans 16 residues. Between the trimmed V and J ends, which lost 4 bases and 5 bases, there was a span of 18 bases. From germline, CDR1 is SGHNT and CDR2 YENEEA. In nucleotides, the CDR3 is TGTGCCAGCAGCTCATCCCGATCGGGGGAACACAATGAGCAGTTCTTC. As protein: CASSSSRSGEHNEQFF.

This clone was picked up one time. The chain combines TRBV18 with TRBJ1-5; 10 bases match TRBD1. V dropped 3 bases and J dropped 5; count of bases not matched to a gene: 16. This CDR3 region has 19 residues. Germline lookup yields CDR1 KGHSH and CDR2 LQKENI. The CDR3 loop reads CASSPYGGQGSLIYQPQHF. For the CDR3, the DNA is TGTGCCAGCTCACCTTACGGGGGACAGGGGTCCCTCATTTATCAGCCCCAGCATTTT.

For this clone: Germline and junction disagree at one end, which may indicate a read error. The genes are TRBV7-9 and TRBJ2-7; D unresolved. Germline loops: CDR1 SEHNR, CDR2 FQNEAQ (reference sequence). This CDR3 spans 12 amino acids. The CDR3 sequence: CSSSLSSYEQYF. For the CDR3, the DNA is TGTTCCAGCAGCTTATCATCCTACGAGCAGTACTTC.

The chain couples TRBV11-2 to TRBJ2-3, with 7 bases fitting TRBD1. CDR1 is SGHAT and CDR2 is FQNNGV in the germline V gene. V lost 2 bases to trimming and J lost 11 bases; unmatched junction nucleotides: 7. This CDR3 has 13 amino acids. CDR3 loop: CASSLNRGPRQYF. The CDR3 nucleotides read TGTGCCAGCAGCTTAAACAGGGGCCCTCGGCAGTATTTT. Full variable domain (rest looked up from reference TRBV11-2 and TRBJ2-3): EAGVAQSPRYKIIEKRQSVAFWCNPISGHATLYWYQQILGQGPKLLIQFQNNGVVDDSQLPKDRFSAERLKGVDSTLKIQPAKLEDSAVYLCASSLNRGPRQYFGPGTRLTVL.

The rearrangement uses TRBV19 and TRBJ1-5; weak D call: TRBD1 (6 bases). Germline CDR1 is LNHDA and CDR2 is SQIVND (reference sequence). The ends were cut back, 4 bases at V and 4 bases at J, with 14 bases in the middle. The CDR3 extends over 15 amino acids. CDR3 nucleotide sequence: TGTGCCAGTAGTACAGTAGGGCAGGGGAATCAGCCCCAGCATTTT. It specifies CASSTVGQGNQPQHF.